The 3 T cell receptor beta chains in this list originate from one sample, sequenced in a study of T cells in Graves' hyperthyroidism and ophthalmopathy. TCR beta CDR3 regions were amplified from RNA transcripts. First-round RT-PCR targeting the TCR CDR3 was performed with the HTBI primer set. One entry per CDR3 protein results from TCRdb running MiXCR on the multiplex PCR reads. The sample holds about 250,000 distinct CDR3 sequences, over 20% seen once. Sequenced material: blood. The receptors derive from a woman between 40 and 50 years old with Graves' ophthalmopathy.

This clonotype was seen repeatedly, ten times or more. V usage is TRBV5-1 and J usage is TRBJ1-1, with TRBD1 identical over 9 bases. The V segment lost 4 bases and the J segment 0 bases; nucleotides outside the gene matches: 4. The CDR3 covers 15 residues. From germline, CDR1 is SGHRS and CDR2 YFSETQ. The CDR3 loop is CASSLGTGMNTEAFF. CDR3 coding DNA: TGCGCCAGCAGCCTCGGGACAGGGATGAACACTGAAGCTTTCTTT. The variable domain in full, completed from reference TRBV5-1 and TRBJ1-1, reads KAGVTQTPRYLIKTRGQQVTLSCSPISGHRSVSWYQQTPGQGLQFLFEYFSETQRNKGNFPGRFSGRQFSNSRSEMNVSTLELGDSALYLCASSLGTGMNTEAFFGQGTRLTVV.

In this sample, this clonotype turned up many times. V and J are TRBV2 and TRBJ2-5, with 10 positions matching TRBD1. The CDR3 contains 14 residues. The V gene's germline CDR1 is SNHLY and CDR2 FYNNEI. Trimming took 7 bases from V and 2 from J; bases not matched to a gene: 4. CDR3 in amino acids: CASNGQGGQETQYF. The CDR3 nucleotides read TGTGCCAGCAATGGACAGGGGGGACAAGAGACCCAGTACTTC.

The J gene is TRBJ1-2, the V gene TRBV6-5; no reliable D call. V was clipped by 0 bases and J by 5 bases, with 7 bases between them. Germline values: CDR1 MNHEY, CDR2 SVGAGI. The CDR3 covers 13 residues. The CDR3 reads CASSYSTEYGYTF. In DNA, the CDR3 is TGTGCCAGCAGTTACTCGACGGAATATGGCTACACCTTC.